This T cell receptor (beta chain) was retrieved from a study of beta chain features in type 1 diabetes (dated by TCRdb to 2016 to 2018). As for the study more broadly: No differences in mean age, gender distribution, total cell number or subset yield were found between patients and healthy donors. The study compared TCRB repertoires of sorted circulating CD4+ T cell subsets between recently diagnosed type 1 diabetes patients and matched healthy donors. Whereas all 28 donors provided naive and central memory subsets, regulatory and stem cell-like memory subsets were isolated from just 8 patients and roughly 8 healthy donors. A total of 100 million to 110 million sorted cells were examined across all samples, and a strong correlation was observed between cell number per subset and RNA yield.

Results and caveats for the whole study, not just this receptor: Naive, central memory and regulatory TCRB repertoires appeared to be more alike among patients than among healthy donors. Because cDNA was sequenced instead of genomic DNA, activated cells with high expression could be over-represented, although the groups did not differ in activation or CD3 levels. Patients with type 1 diabetes made fewer insertions and deleted more nucleotides at VDJ recombination sites, implying thymic rearrangement abnormalities. PCR might favor shorter templates, but patient and control samples were amplified and corrected together, so any skew would affect both groups equally. In all four CD4+ subsets, TCRB CDR3 length was moderately but significantly shorter in type 1 diabetes patients. Only small numbers of individuals were included in the HLA sub-analyses, which left unresolved whether HLA type had any influence on TCRB rearrangement.

This clone was recorded once. Its antigen target is currently unknown. No base qualities exist here, and no much larger clone lies one base off it. The High Capacity cDNA Reverse Transcription Kit was used to reverse transcribe all of the isolated RNA, meaning that expressed TCRB transcripts were what got sequenced. Deep immunoSEQ sequencing was applied to naive, central memory and regulatory T cell samples, giving an average of around 4 million total reads per sample. After sorted cells were lysed in RLT buffer, RNA was extracted with DNase-treated RNeasy Micro or Mini kits, with the choice depending on cell number. Each cell subset was processed separately to prevent cross-contamination, with patient and healthy donor samples processed together. TCRB sequences were amplified from cDNA with the immunoSEQ multiplex PCR, producing 87-bp fragments spanning the CDR3 region. The amplicons were sequenced using the Illumina HiSeq platform. The original methods were these. Synthetic template baselines were used to correct PCR bias computationally, reads within Hamming distance 2 were collapsed, and singletons that could not be merged were discarded. By aligning reads against IMGT, V, D and J genes, CDR3 length, and insertions or deletions at six rearrangement sites were assigned. Within each subset, clonotype counts were normalized to sorted cell number, and only after that were true diversity and Gini coefficients computed with the tcR R package. The overlap coefficient, calculated on TCRB nucleotide sequences, was used to quantify repertoire sharing. As a proxy for the pre-selection repertoire, out-of-frame TCRB sequences from naive cells were analyzed. The clones in this table, taken by TCRdb from immuneACCESS, are in-frame only. Not every clone is retained; where verified, under half of the shortfall comes from an unresolved V gene, and the cause of the rest is unknown. That table supplies the V and J calls and clone size; D and trimming were determined from the DNA. The sample table shows a few hundred thousand clones, and approximately 24% are seen once. The ten largest clonotypes hold around 0.013% of the sample.

Each donor gave one peripheral blood draw, approximately 110 mL on average, collected into heparinised tubes. Using a panel that included CD45RO, CCR7, CD25, CD127, CD95 and CD27, naive, central memory, regulatory and stem cell-like memory CD4+ T cells were sorted on a BD FACSAria II. Purity was above 95% for every sorted population. PBMCs were isolated immediately by Lymphoprep density gradient centrifugation and stained directly without culture. So that batch effects would be minimized, each experiment stained and sorted samples in pairs, pairing one healthy donor with one patient. CDR3 length: 16 amino acids, cysteine to phenylalanine. The retained sequence is limited to the CDR3, 48 bases, with the frame set at the first base. CDR1 MGHRA and CDR2 YSYEKL were looked up in the germline V gene. The V end gives up 3 bases and the J end 5 bases, leaving 5 bases in the junction not matched to a gene.

The chain couples TRBV4-1 to TRBJ2-7; 15 bases in between match TRBD2. Sequencing input: naive CD4+ T cells from blood. This specimen's cell subset or site label, per the study, means: true naive CD4+ T cells. The TCR originated in a young woman with type 1 diabetes. The DNA sequence is given as TGCGCCAGCAGCCAGGGACTAGCGGGAGGTTGGGACGAGCAGTACTTC. This translates into CASSQGLAGGWDEQYF.